The T cell receptor beta chain under discussion was sequenced for a study of T cells in Graves' hyperthyroidism and ophthalmopathy. The wider study: Specimen type is peripheral blood, collected at initial diagnosis prior to any treatment. Whole-study findings and limits: The majority of expanded thyroid clonotypes above 0.001 also appeared in blood.

Among the patients, aged 18 to 65, hyperthyroidism was newly diagnosed and had lasted under 2 months. Together with thyroid ultrasound, orbital computed tomography, serum thyroxine and TRAb, clinical symptoms were used for diagnoses. TCR beta CDR3 regions were amplified from RNA. During a first-round RT-PCR of the TCR CDR3, the HTBI primer set was used. MiXCR was run by TCRdb on the multiplex PCR reads, yielding one entry per CDR3 protein. The data contain 730,000 or so distinct CDR3 sequences, over 15% of them singletons. This clonotype has at least ten counts. Its antigen is still unknown. The sequence was collected from a woman aged 45 to 65 with Graves' hyperthyroidism that later progressed to Graves' ophthalmopathy. Sequencing input: blood.

The CDR3 reads CASSLGPGLSGGYAGELFF. As DNA, the CDR3 is TGTGCCAGCAGTCTCGGACCGGGACTAAGCGGGGGCTACGCCGGGGAGCTGTTTTTT. V and J are TRBV27 and TRBJ2-2; 8 positions agree with TRBD2. This CDR3 has 19 residues. V lost 5 bases, J lost 6 bases, and 20 bases stayed unmatched. In germline, CDR1 is MNHEY, CDR2 SMNVEV (reference sequence).